The entry below gives a single T cell receptor beta chain sequence along with its context. Its antigen is undetermined. The CDR3 consists of 15 residues. The germline V gene has CDR1 KGHSH and CDR2 LQKENI. The V gene lost 6 bases and the J gene lost 9 bases, with 21 bases spanning the gap. Generated by immunoSEQ multiplex PCR, the TCRdb table keeps only in-frame clones and is missing some. The data hold tens of thousands of clones, with approximately 88% observed a single time. This record belongs to a study of identifying expanded T cells in peripheral blood. Study results and limitations: Across healthy donors, higher total template counts meant significantly greater two-week count variance. Technical replicates showed 0.9 to 1.5 changed clones; roughly two weeks roughly 18; four weeks 19.

During the collection period, no donor immune events like infections were recorded. The chain has TRBV18 and TRBJ1-5; D gene ambiguous. The sample comprised blood. The sequence was obtained from a person between 18 and 75 years old in good health. CDR3 in amino acids: CASSDSDGRLRPQHF. In DNA, the CDR3 is TGTGCCAGCTCTGACTCTGACGGGCGATTACGGCCCCAGCATTTT.